The TCR beta chain described here comes from a study of blood T cell repertoires in COVID-19. This CDR3 has 16 amino acids. V shed 3 bases and J shed 5 bases, with 19 bases lying between them. Germline assignment: CDR1 SGHNT and CDR2 YYREEE (reference sequence). The repertoire was sequenced with immunoSEQ multiplex PCR; TCRdb's copy has only in-frame clones and lacks some. The table has around 310,000 clones, around 90% seen once; the top ten hold around 0.93%. The receptor was isolated from a woman in her thirties or forties with COVID-19, enrolled during active disease. The chain couples TRBV5-4 to TRBJ2-3; D is perhaps TRBD1 (6 bases). Sequencing was done on a sample of peripheral blood. The CDR3 protein is CASSSTPGTFRDTQYF. CDR3 DNA sequence: TGTGCCAGCAGCTCGACCCCCGGGACATTTAGAGATACGCAGTATTTT.